Below are 22 T cell receptor beta chains sequenced from a single sample in a study of blood T cell repertoires in COVID-19. Only in-frame clones appear in the TCRdb table, and some are missing; sequencing was by immunoSEQ multiplex PCR. Found here are roughly 250,000 clones, about 80% of them singletons; the top ten hold 2.5% to 4%. Sequenced sample: peripheral blood. These receptors were obtained from a woman of 80 years or more with acute or convalescent COVID-19.

This clone was found a few times. This chain uses TRBV25-1 with TRBJ2-7; 7 nucleotides align to TRBD1. Trimming cost V 10 bases and J 4 bases; bases outside gene matches: 10. Germline V gene sequence: CDR1 MGHDK, CDR2 SYGVNS. The CDR3 is made up of 13 amino acids. This CDR3 is CATRQGGSYEQYF. DNA for the CDR3: TGTGCCACCAGACAGGGTGGAAGTTACGAGCAGTACTTC.

The chain combines TRBV28 with TRBJ1-5; D possibly corresponds to TRBD1 (5 bases). Trimming left V 7 bases short and J 7 bases short, with 20 bases between. Germline V CDR1 and CDR2: MDHEN, SYDVKM. CDR3 length: 15 residues. CDR3 sequence (DNA): TGTGCCAGCATAGGCGGGACGGCCGTAGGGCAGCCCCAGCATTTT. Its protein is CASIGGTAVGQPQHF.

This chain joins TRBV29-1 and TRBJ2-5, with 7 bases that match TRBD1. Near its end, the DNA agrees better with TRBJ2-7, so the J call may be wrong. This CDR3 comprises 12 residues. Germline V CDR1 and CDR2: SQVTM, ANQGSEA. CDR3 residues: CSVETGADEQYF. The CDR3 bases are TGCAGCGTGGAAACAGGGGCGGACGAGCAGTACTTC.

This clone came up once. The V and J genes are TRBV12-5 and TRBJ1-4; D gene unclear. V lost 3 bases and J 5 bases, leaving 7 bases between the germline ends. This CDR3 is built from 13 residues. Per the germline V gene, CDR1 is LGHNT and CDR2 is FRNRAP. CDR3 region: CASGLAPNEKLFF. The CDR3 bases are TGTGCTAGTGGTTTAGCCCCAAATGAAAAACTGTTTTTT. The whole variable domain, remainder taken from reference TRBV12-5 and TRBJ1-4, is DARVTQTPRHKVTEMGQEVTMRCQPILGHNTVFWYRQTMMQGLELLAYFRNRAPLDDSGMPKDRFSAEMPDATLATLKIQPSEPRDSAVYFCASGLAPNEKLFFGSGTQLSVL.

J is TRBJ2-3 and V is TRBV24-1, with no clear D. This CDR3 has 14 amino acids. Germline V gene lookup returns CDR1 KGHDR and CDR2 SFDVKD. V lost 4 bases, J lost 0 bases, and 7 bases lay in between. The chain's CDR3 is CATSEAASTDTQYF. CDR3 nucleotides: TGTGCCACCAGTGAAGCCGCTAGCACAGATACGCAGTATTTT.

This clone was seen at least ten times. V usage is TRBV24-1 and J usage is TRBJ2-2; 11 bases fit TRBD1. Germline V gene sequence: CDR1 KGHDR, CDR2 SFDVKD. The CDR3 has 16 amino acids. V dropped 3 bases and J dropped 6; count of bases not matched to a gene: 5. The CDR3 DNA sequence: TGTGCCACCAGTGATCCGGGACAGGGGGTCTCCGGGGAGCTGTTTTTT. Protein product: CATSDPGQGVSGELFF.

V gene TRBV18 combines with J gene TRBJ1-1, with no clear D. CDR1 is KGHSH, CDR2 LQKENI, per germline. CDR3 length: 12 residues. Deletions cut 8 bases from V and 4 bases from J, with 11 bases between. CDR3 sequence (DNA): TGTGCCAGCCAATCAGGTACCACTGAAGCTTTCTTT. Translating it yields CASQSGTTEAFF.

The V and J genes are TRBV29-1 and TRBJ2-2, with a tentative D call TRBD2 (5 bases). V was clipped by 7 bases and J by 4 bases, with 13 bases between them. Germline V lookup: CDR1 SQVTM, CDR2 ANQGSEA. The CDR3 sequence is 13 residues long. CDR3 residues: CSAVRGFTGELFF. DNA of the CDR3: TGCAGCGCCGTCCGGGGATTCACCGGGGAGCTGTTTTTT.

The chain is built from TRBV4-2 and TRBJ2-1, with 14 bases aligning to TRBD2. Looked up from germline, CDR1 is LGHNA and CDR2 is YNFKEQ. This CDR3 has 18 amino acids. V shed 2 bases and J 4 bases; nucleotides not matched to a gene: 7. CDR3 residues: CASSQQRLAGGSYNEQFF. CDR3 coding DNA: TGTGCCAGCAGCCAACAAAGACTAGCGGGAGGGTCTTACAATGAGCAGTTCTTC.

V gene TRBV9 combines with J gene TRBJ2-7, with 10 bases lining up with TRBD2. After removal of 4 bases from V and 2 bases from J, the junction contained 9 bases not matched to a gene. Looked up from germline, CDR1 is SGDLS and CDR2 is YYNGEE. CDR3 length: 16 residues. CDR3 nucleotide sequence: TGTGCCAGCAGCCCCGACCCTAGCGGGAGACCCTACGAGCAGTACTTC. Its protein is CASSPDPSGRPYEQYF.

This clone was seen more than once but under ten times. The CDR3 nucleotides read TGCGCCAGCAGCGACACAGGGGGCTCCCAGTTCTTC. Encoded protein: CASSDTGGSQFF. The V call is TRBV5-1, the J call TRBJ2-1, with TRBD1 matching over 9 bases. Trimming cost V 4 bases and J 13 bases; bases outside gene matches: 6. The length of the CDR3 is 12 residues. Germline V CDR1 and CDR2: SGHRS, YFSETQ.

The chain recombines TRBV2 with TRBJ2-1; TRBD2 agrees at 10 bases. CDR3 length: 15 residues. Germline values: CDR1 SNHLY, CDR2 FYNNEI. V lost 7 bases and J lost 5; bases outside the gene matches: 8. The CDR3 region has the DNA TGTGCCAGCAAGGAACTAGCGGGGCTGAACAATGAGCAGTTCTTC. This encodes CASKELAGLNNEQFF.

This clone came up a few times. J is TRBJ1-5 and V is TRBV2; D is unresolved. Trimming left V 4 bases short and J 0 bases short, with 7 bases between. Germline CDR1 SNHLY, CDR2 FYNNEI. This CDR3 has 14 amino acids. The CDR3 DNA follows: TGTGCCAGCAGTGCGCGACTTAGCAATCAGCCCCAGCATTTT. As protein: CASSARLSNQPQHF.

This clone was found a few times. The gene calls are TRBV7-9 and TRBJ1-6, with 9 nucleotides matching TRBD1. The V gene end was trimmed by 5 bases and the J gene end by 8 bases; junction bases not matched to a gene: 7. The CDR3 is 15 amino acids. Looked up from germline, CDR1 is SEHNR and CDR2 is FQNEAQ (reference sequence). The CDR3 spells CASSTWDRVDSPLHF. CDR3 bases: TGTGCCAGCAGCACATGGGACAGGGTCGATTCACCCCTCCACTTT.

This chain's CDR3 is CASSQGGLASYNEQFF. The CDR3 DNA is TGCGCCAGCAGCCAAGGGGGACTAGCCTCCTACAATGAGCAGTTCTTC. The chain recombines TRBV4-3 with TRBJ2-1, with 9 positions matching TRBD2. The length of the CDR3 is 16 residues. Germline assignment: CDR1 LGHNA and CDR2 YSLEER. The trim removed 1 base at V and 0 bases at J, leaving 1 base unmatched.

This clone occurred once. The rearrangement links TRBV18 to TRBJ1-5; D gene unclear. V shed 2 bases and J shed 4 bases, with 12 bases lying between them. CDR1 and CDR2 (germline): KGHSH, LQKENI. The CDR3 consists of 15 residues. CDR3 sequence: CASSPEGLPNQPQHF. CDR3 bases: TGTGCCAGCTCACCAGAAGGACTCCCGAATCAGCCCCAGCATTTT. Supplemented by reference TRBV18 and TRBJ1-5, the full variable domain reads NAGVMQNPRHLVRRRGQEARLRCSPMKGHSHVYWYRQLPEEGLKFMVYLQKENIIDESGMPKERFSAEFPKEGPSILRIQQVVRGDSAAYFCASSPEGLPNQPQHFGDGTRLSIL.

CDR3 bases: TGTGCCAGCACAGCGGTTTCTGGAAACACCATATATTTT. It translates to CASTAVSGNTIYF. The gene calls are TRBV11-2 and TRBJ1-3, with D unclear. The CDR3 runs to 13 residues. V lost 7 bases and J lost 1, with 8 bases in between. CDR1 and CDR2 from the germline V gene are SGHAT and FQNNGV.

This clone was recorded a few times. This sequence joins TRBV19 and TRBJ1-1; D is ambiguous. The CDR3 consists of 14 residues. CDR1 LNHDA and CDR2 SQIVND come from the germline V gene (reference sequence). Trimming left V 5 bases short and J 1 base short, with 11 bases between. The CDR3 reads CASSQTRQNTEAFF. Written as DNA, the CDR3 is TGTGCCAGTAGTCAGACACGGCAGAACACTGAAGCTTTCTTT.

This chain links TRBV28 with TRBJ1-5, with D uncertain. The CDR3 loop spans 12 amino acids. Germline loops: CDR1 MDHEN, CDR2 SYDVKM. Trimming took 2 bases from V and 5 from J, leaving 4 bases between them. CDR3 DNA sequence: TGTGCCAGCAGTTTACCTTATCAGCCCCAGCATTTT. As protein: CASSLPYQPQHF. The complete variable domain, with remaining parts taken from reference TRBV28 and TRBJ1-5, reads DVKVTQSSRYLVKRTGEKVFLECVQDMDHENMFWYRQDPGLGLRLIYFSYDVKMKEKGDIPEGYSVSREKKERFSLILESASTNQTSMYLCASSLPYQPQHFGDGTRLSIL.

This chain uses TRBV5-4 with TRBJ2-3, with a possible D match to TRBD2 (5 bases). Germline lookup yields CDR1 SGHNT and CDR2 YYREEE (reference sequence). V was clipped by 3 bases and J by 4 bases, with 15 bases between them. The CDR3 extends over 15 amino acids. The CDR3 coding sequence is TGTGCCAGCAGCTCGGACTCGTCGCCCTCAGATACGCAGTATTTT. It specifies CASSSDSSPSDTQYF.

The chain links TRBV7-9 to TRBJ1-2; 7 nucleotides match TRBD1. CDR1 and CDR2 (germline): SEHNR, FQNEAQ (reference sequence). V gave up 4 bases and J gave up 7 bases; unmatched junction bases: 15. The CDR3 covers 16 residues. The CDR3 DNA follows: TGTGCCAGCAGCTACCCAAGTTCCGGGACAGCCCCTGGCTACACCTTC. Protein sequence: CASSYPSSGTAPGYTF.

This clone was found a few times. The chain joins TRBV5-1 to TRBJ2-1; TRBD1 matches 9 bases. CDR1 and CDR2 from the germline V gene are SGHRS and YFSETQ. CDR3 length: 14 residues. V lost 1 base to trimming and J lost 7 bases; unmatched junction nucleotides: 3. This CDR3 is CASSLIQGANEQFF. The CDR3 nucleotides read TGCGCCAGCAGCTTGATACAGGGGGCTAATGAGCAGTTCTTC.